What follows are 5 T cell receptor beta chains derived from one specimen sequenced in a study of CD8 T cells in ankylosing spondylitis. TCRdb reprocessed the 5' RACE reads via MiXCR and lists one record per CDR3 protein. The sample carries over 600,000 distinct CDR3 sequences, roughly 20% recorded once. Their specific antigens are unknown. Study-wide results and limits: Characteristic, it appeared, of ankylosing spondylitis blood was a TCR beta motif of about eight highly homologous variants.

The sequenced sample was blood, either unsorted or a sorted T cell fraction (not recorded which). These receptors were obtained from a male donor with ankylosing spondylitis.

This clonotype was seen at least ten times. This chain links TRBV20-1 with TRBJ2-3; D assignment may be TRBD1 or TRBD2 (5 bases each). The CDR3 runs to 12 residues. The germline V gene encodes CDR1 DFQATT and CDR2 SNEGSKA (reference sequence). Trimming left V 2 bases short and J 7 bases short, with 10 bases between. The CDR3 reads CSARRGENTQYF. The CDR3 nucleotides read TGCAGTGCTAGAAGGGGAGAGAATACGCAGTATTTT.

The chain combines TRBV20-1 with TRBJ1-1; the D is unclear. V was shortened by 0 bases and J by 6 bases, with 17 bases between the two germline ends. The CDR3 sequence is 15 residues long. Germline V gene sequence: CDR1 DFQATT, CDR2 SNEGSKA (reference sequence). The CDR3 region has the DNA TGCAGTGCTAGAGACCCTCGACCCTCATACCCTGAAGCTTTCTTT. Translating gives CSARDPRPSYPEAFF.

CDR3 coding DNA: TGCAGTGCTACCCAAGGACAGGGCGGTATTGGCTACACCTTC. Amino acid sequence: CSATQGQGGIGYTF. This rearrangement joins TRBV20-1 to TRBJ1-2, with 8 bases fitting TRBD1. The CDR3 is 14 amino acids. Germline lookup yields CDR1 DFQATT and CDR2 SNEGSKA (reference sequence). Trimming took 4 bases from V and 7 from J; bases not matched to a gene: 11.

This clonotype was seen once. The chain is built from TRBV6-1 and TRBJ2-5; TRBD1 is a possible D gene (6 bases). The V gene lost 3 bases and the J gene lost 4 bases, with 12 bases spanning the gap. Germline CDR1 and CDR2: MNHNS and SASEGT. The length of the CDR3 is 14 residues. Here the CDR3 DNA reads TGTGCCAGCAGTGATTTTGTGGGGGCAGAGACCCAGTACTTC. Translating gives CASSDFVGAETQYF.

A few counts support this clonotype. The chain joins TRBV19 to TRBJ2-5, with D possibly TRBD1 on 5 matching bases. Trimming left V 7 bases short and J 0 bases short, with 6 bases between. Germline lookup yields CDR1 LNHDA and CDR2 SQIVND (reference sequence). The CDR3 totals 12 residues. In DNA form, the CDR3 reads TGTGCCAGTAAGGGGTACCAAGAGACCCAGTACTTC. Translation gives CASKGYQETQYF.